This T cell receptor (beta chain) was identified during a study of CD8 T cells in ankylosing spondylitis. Overall study results and limits: Researchers reportedly found disease-linked clones significantly enriched in matched ankylosing spondylitis synovial fluid. Prior work had noted some motif variants in reactive arthritis blood and synovial fluid. Made up of 7 to 9 highly homologous variants, a TCR beta motif appeared characteristic of ankylosing spondylitis blood. Relatively scarce in peripheral blood, disease-linked clones were CD8+.

V lost 5 bases, J lost 3 bases, and 13 bases lay in between. This CDR3 region has 14 residues. As concerns this clonotype: Its antigen remains unknown.

TCRdb analysed the 5' RACE reads with MiXCR anew, one entry per CDR3 protein. The data hold 75,000 to 95,000 distinct CDR3 sequences, with roughly 8.5% observed a single time. The chain uses TRBV12-3 or TRBV12-4 and TRBJ1-1; perhaps TRBD1 as D (6 bases). Specimen: blood, either unsorted or a sorted T cell fraction (not recorded which). The receptor's source is a male donor with ankylosing spondylitis. The CDR3 loop reads CASSPGGRDTEAFF. The CDR3 nucleotides read TGTGCCAGCAGTCCCGGGGGCAGGGACACTGAAGCTTTCTTT.